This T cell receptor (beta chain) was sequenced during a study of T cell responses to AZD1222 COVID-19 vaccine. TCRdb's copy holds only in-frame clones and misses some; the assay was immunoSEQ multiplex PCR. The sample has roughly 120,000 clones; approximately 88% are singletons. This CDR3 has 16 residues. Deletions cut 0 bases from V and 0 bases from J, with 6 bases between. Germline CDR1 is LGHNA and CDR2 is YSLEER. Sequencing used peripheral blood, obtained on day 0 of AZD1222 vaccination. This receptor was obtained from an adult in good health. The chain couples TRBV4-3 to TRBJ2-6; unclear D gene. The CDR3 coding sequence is TGCGCCAGCAGCCAAGATCACAGCTCTGGGGCCAACGTCCTGACTTTC. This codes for CASSQDHSSGANVLTF.